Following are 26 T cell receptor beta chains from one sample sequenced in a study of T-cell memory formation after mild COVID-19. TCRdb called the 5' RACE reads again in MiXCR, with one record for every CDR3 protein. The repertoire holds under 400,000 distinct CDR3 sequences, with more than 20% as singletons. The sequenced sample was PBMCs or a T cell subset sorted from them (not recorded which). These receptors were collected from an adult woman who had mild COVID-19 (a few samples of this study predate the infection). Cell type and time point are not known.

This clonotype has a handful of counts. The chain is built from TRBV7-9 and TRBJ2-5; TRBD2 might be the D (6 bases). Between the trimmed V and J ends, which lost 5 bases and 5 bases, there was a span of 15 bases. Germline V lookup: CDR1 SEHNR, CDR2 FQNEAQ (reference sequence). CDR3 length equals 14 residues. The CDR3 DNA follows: TGTGCCAGCAGCCCGGGACTGGTCCGGGAGACCCAGTACTTC. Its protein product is CASSPGLVRETQYF.

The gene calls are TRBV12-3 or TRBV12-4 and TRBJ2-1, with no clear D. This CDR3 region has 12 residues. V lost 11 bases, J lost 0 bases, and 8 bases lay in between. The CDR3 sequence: CAVGSSYNEQFF. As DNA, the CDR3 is TGTGCCGTGGGCAGCTCCTACAATGAGCAGTTCTTC.

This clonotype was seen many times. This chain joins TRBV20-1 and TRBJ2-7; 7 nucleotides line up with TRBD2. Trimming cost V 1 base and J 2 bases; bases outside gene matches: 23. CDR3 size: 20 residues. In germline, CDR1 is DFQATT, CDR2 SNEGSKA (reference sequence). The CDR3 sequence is CSARAPRTRDYRATPYEQYF. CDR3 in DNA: TGCAGTGCTAGAGCACCCCGAACCCGGGACTACCGGGCGACGCCCTACGAGCAGTACTTC.

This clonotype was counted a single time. The CDR3 loop reads CASSPRVSYEQYF. CDR3 sequence (DNA): TGCGCCAGCAGCCCTCGCGTGTCCTACGAGCAGTACTTC. The chain combines TRBV5-1 with TRBJ2-7; D unclear. Between the trimmed V and J ends, which lost 4 bases and 1 base, there was a span of 9 bases. The CDR3 is made up of 13 amino acids. Looked up from germline, CDR1 is SGHRS and CDR2 is YFSETQ.

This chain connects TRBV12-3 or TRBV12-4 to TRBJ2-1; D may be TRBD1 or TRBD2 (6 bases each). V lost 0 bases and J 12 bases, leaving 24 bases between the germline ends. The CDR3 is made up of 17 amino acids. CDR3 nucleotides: TGTGCCAGCAGTTTAGCGCCCGGGGGCGGACCAACATCCGGGCAGTTCTTC. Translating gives CASSLAPGGGPTSGQFF.

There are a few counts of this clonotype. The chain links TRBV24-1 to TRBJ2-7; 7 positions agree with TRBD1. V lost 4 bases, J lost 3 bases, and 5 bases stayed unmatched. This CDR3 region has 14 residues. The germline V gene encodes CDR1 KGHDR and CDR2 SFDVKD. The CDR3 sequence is CATSDSGQDYEQYF. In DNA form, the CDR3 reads TGTGCCACCAGTGACTCAGGACAGGACTACGAGCAGTACTTC.

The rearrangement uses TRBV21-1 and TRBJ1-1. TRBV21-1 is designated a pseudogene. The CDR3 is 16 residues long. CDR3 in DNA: TGTGCCAGCAGCAAAGGGGAGGGGTCCGCACGCCGGGTAGCTTTCTTT. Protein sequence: CASSKGEGSARRVAFF.

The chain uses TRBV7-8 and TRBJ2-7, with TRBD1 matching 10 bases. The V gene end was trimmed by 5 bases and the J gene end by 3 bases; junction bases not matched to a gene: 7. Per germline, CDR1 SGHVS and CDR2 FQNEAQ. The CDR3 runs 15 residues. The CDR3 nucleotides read TGTGCCAGCAGCCCGCGGGACAGGGGAGGCTACGAGCAGTACTTC. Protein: CASSPRDRGGYEQYF.

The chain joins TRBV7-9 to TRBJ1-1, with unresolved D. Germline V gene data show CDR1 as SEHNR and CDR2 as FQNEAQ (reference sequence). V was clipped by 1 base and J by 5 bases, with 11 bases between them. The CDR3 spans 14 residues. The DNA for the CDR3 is TGTGCCAGCAGCTTAGGTGGCGTTAGTACTGAAGCTTTCTTT. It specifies CASSLGGVSTEAFF.

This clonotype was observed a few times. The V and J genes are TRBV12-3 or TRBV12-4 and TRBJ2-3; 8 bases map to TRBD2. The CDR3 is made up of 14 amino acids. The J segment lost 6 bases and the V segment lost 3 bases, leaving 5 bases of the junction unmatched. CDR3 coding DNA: TGTGCCAGCAGTTTTGGCGGGAGGACCGATACGCAGTATTTT. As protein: CASSFGGRTDTQYF.

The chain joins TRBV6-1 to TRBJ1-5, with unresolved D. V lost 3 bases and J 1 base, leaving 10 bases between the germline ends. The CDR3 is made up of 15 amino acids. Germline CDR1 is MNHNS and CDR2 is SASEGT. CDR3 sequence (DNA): TGTGCCAGCAGTGATCCGGGAAGGAGCAATCAGCCCCAGCATTTT. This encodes CASSDPGRSNQPQHF.

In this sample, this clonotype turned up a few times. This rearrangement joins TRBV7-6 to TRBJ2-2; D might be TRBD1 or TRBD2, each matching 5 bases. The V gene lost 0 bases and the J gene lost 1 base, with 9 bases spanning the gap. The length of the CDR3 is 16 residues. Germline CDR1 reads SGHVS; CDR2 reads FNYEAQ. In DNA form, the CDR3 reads TGTGCCAGCAGCTTAGCGGGACCTATGAACACCGGGGAGCTGTTTTTT. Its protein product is CASSLAGPMNTGELFF.

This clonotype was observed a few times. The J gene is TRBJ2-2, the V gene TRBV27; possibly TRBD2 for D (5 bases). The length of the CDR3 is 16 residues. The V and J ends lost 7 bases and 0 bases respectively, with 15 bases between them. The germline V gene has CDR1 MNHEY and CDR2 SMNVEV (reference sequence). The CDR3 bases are TGTGCCAGCACCACGAGGCCCGGGACGAACACCGGGGAGCTGTTTTTT. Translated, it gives CASTTRPGTNTGELFF.

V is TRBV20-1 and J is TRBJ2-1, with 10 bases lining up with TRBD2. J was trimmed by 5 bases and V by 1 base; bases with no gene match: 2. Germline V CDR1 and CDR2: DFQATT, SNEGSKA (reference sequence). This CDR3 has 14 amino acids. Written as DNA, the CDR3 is TGCAGTGCTAGAGTTAGCGGGAGGAACAATGAGCAGTTCTTC. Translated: CSARVSGRNNEQFF.

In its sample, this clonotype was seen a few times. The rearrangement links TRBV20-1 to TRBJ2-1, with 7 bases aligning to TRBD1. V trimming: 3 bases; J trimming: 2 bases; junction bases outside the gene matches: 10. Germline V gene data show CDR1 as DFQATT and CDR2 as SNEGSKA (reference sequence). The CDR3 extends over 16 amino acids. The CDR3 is CSASDWGTAAYNEQFF. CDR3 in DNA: TGCAGTGCTAGCGATTGGGGGACAGCCGCCTACAATGAGCAGTTCTTC.

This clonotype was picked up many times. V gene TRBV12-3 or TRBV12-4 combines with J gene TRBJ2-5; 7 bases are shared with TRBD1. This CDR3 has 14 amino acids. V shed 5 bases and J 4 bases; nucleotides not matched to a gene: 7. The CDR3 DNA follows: TGTGCCAGCAGTCTGAGCGACAGGGTAGAGACCCAGTACTTC. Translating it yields CASSLSDRVETQYF.

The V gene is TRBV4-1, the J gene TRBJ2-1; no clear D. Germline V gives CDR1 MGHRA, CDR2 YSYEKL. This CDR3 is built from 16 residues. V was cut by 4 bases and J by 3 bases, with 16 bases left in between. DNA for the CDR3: TGCGCCAGCAGCCGAGAATTTGGAGCTGACTACAATGAGCAGTTCTTC. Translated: CASSREFGADYNEQFF.

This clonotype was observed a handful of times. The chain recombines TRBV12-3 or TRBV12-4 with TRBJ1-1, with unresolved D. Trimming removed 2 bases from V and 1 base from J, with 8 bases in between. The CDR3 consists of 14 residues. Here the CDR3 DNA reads TGTGCCAGCAGTTTATTTCGGGAGAACACTGAAGCTTTCTTT. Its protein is CASSLFRENTEAFF.

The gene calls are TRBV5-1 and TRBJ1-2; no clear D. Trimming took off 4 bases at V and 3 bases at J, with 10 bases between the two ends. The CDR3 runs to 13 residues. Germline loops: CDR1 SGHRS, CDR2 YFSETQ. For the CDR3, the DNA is TGCGCCAGCAGCCAGGACGGGGACTATGGCTACACCTTC. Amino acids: CASSQDGDYGYTF.

CDR3 sequence (DNA): TGTGCCAGCAGTTTAGCGGTTTATGGCTGGGAGGAGACCCAGTACTTC. Translated: CASSLAVYGWEETQYF. The V and J genes are TRBV12-3 or TRBV12-4 and TRBJ2-5; TRBD2 might be the D (5 bases). V was pared by 0 bases and J by 5 bases, with 16 bases between. The CDR3 covers 16 residues.

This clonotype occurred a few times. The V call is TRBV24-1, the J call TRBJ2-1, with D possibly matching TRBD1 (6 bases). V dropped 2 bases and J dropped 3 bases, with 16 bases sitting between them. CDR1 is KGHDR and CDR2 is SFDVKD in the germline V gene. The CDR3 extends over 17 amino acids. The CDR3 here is CATSDSGHRDRYNEQFF. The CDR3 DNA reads TGTGCCACCAGTGATTCGGGACACCGGGACCGCTACAATGAGCAGTTCTTC.

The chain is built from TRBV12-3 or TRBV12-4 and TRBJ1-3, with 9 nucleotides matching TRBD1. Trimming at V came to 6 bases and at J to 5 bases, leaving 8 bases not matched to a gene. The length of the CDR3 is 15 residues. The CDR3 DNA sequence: TGTGCCAGCAGCCTCGGGACAGGGCAAAGAAACACCATATATTTT. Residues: CASSLGTGQRNTIYF.

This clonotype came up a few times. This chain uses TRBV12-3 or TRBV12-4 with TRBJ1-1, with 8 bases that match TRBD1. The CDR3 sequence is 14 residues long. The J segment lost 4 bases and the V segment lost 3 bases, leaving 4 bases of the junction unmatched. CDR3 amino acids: CASSFAGGGTEAFF. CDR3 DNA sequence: TGTGCCAGCAGTTTTGCAGGGGGCGGCACTGAAGCTTTCTTT.

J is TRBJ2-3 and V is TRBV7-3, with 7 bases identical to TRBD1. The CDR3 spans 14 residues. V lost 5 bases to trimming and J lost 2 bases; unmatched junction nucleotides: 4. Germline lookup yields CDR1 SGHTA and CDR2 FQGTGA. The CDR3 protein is CASSTTGYTDTQYF. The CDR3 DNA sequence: TGTGCCAGCAGCACGACAGGGTACACAGATACGCAGTATTTT. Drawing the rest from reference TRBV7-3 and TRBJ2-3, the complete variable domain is GAGVSQTPSNKVTEKGKYVELRCDPISGHTALYWYRQSLGQGPEFLIYFQGTGAADDSGLPNDRFFAVRPEGSVSTLKIQRTERGDSAVYLCASSTTGYTDTQYFGPGTRLTVL.

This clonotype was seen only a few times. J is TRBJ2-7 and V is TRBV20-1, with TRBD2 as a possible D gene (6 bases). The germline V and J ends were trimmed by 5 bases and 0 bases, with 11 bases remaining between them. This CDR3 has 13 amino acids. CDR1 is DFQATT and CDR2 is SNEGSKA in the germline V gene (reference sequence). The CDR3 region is CSALWDFSYEQYF. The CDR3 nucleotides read TGCAGTGCTTTGTGGGACTTCTCCTACGAGCAGTACTTC.

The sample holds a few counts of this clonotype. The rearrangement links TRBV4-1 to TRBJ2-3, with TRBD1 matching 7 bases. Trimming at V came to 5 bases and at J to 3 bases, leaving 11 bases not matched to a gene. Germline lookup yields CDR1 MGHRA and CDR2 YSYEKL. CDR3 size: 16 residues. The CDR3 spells CASSTRQGSLTDTQYF. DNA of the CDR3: TGCGCCAGCAGCACAAGACAGGGAAGCCTTACAGATACGCAGTATTTT.